Sequencing of this T cell receptor (beta chain) was carried out in a study of blood T cells in healthy people across ages (dated by TCRdb to the mid-2010s). Some background on the complete study: In model experiments, roughly one uniquely barcoded TCR beta cDNA molecule per two T cells was captured by template switching. The study measured age-related changes in TCR beta repertoire diversity using deep sequencing normalized with unique cDNA molecular identifiers. The donors were divided into four age groups: young (average approximately 16 years), middle-aged (approximately 39), aged (under 70) and long-lived (about 84). The study analyzed two additional independent replicas of 1 million unique cDNA reads from the same blood draw for two donors, one aged 18 to 29 and one aged 80 or older.

To prepare the library, 5' RACE was applied. Sequencing used an Illumina HiSeq 2500. A second PCR of about 7 to 12 cycles was run with a J-beta primer mix and a sample-barcoded 5' primer. Each TCR beta cDNA molecule received a unique molecular identifier from a template-switch 5' adaptor carrying 12 random nucleotides. Each sample yielded at least 2.5 million CDR3-containing paired-end reads. All of the RNA was converted into first-strand cDNA using the Mint cDNA synthesis kit, with a TRBC-specific oligonucleotide serving as the primer. Following uracil-DNA glycosylase treatment, all cDNA underwent a first 18-cycle PCR with the universal primers M1SS and BC2_uni_R. The study's own analysis went as follows. Each sample was normalized by randomly selecting 1 million high-quality reads, each carrying a distinct molecular identifier. Instead of being binned into consensus sequences, reads that shared molecular identifiers were thrown out. MiTCR, run with a Q25 quality threshold and the strictest error-elimination algorithm, handled CDR3 identification, clonotype clustering and error correction. A nonparametric unseen species model with Euler transformation was used to estimate a lower bound on total TCR beta diversity. Using fastp trimming at Q25 and MiXCR clonotype assembly, TCRdb reanalyzed the public sequencing data and kept in-frame beta chains. CDR3 protein duplicates are merged, each entry listing the most common genes and DNA. The V and J calls and clone size are TCRdb's, not the authors'. Counted in this sample were more than 1,000,000 distinct CDR3 sequences; around 27% of them appeared once. In total, the top ten clones hold 0.75% of the sample.

The roughly 37 donors, aged about 6 to 95 years, were systemically healthy Caucasian individuals from Russia. Around 9.8 milliliters of peripheral blood were collected from each donor into EDTA-treated Vacutainer tubes. PBMCs were isolated by Ficoll-Paque density-gradient centrifugation, with at least 6 million obtained per sample. Total RNA was extracted from PBMCs with Trizol reagent, with at least 5.5 micrograms obtained per sample. For every donor, flow cytometry on a PBMC aliquot measured the percentage of naive CD45RAhigh/CD27high T cells. The paper's findings and limits, for the study overall: Bulk unsorted PBMC profiling prevented conclusive comparison of naive and antigen-experienced compartments. The long-lived group showed more naive CD4+ T cells, fewer expanded clones and increased TCR diversity than the aged group, suggesting age selection. A strong correlation was found between observed TCR beta diversity and the percentage of naive T cells measured by flow cytometry. As age increased, observed TCR beta diversity per million T cells dropped in a roughly linear way, and a significant reduction was already evident by age about 40. Donor CMV infection status was unknown, potentially confounding age-related changes in expanded clonotypes. Estimates of total diversity based on one million sequenced T cells were regarded as lower bounds and as underestimates.

This clonotype was seen a handful of times. Its antigen specificity is not known. The record has no base qualities; no much larger clone is one base away. Separately, the same data were catalogued under a study of T cells of mothers and their children. The second investigation adds: Donors were nine systemically healthy Caucasian individuals: three mothers and their six children. cDNA synthesis used all of the extracted RNA, with roughly 1.5 ug of RNA in each 15 ul reaction. In the second PCR, sample barcodes and 2-4 random nucleotides were introduced via the M1S primer. Over 8.5 million TCR beta CDR3 reads were obtained for each mother, and 2.5 million to 3 million reads were obtained for each child. In both related and unrelated pairs, thymic selection shapes the output of TCR recombination in a similar way, with inherited differences having only a minor effect. Normalized repertoire overlap was always slightly but never significantly higher in related than unrelated mother-child pairs. No persistent microchimeric T cell clones were found, with a detection sensitivity of roughly 100 clones per million clonotypes. Deep NGS was used in the study to compare the TCR beta repertoires of mothers and children and to look for features that separate related mother-child pairs from unrelated individuals. Mothers averaged about 40 +/- 4 years of age and children averaged about 10 +/- 4 years. After adapter ligation was performed with NEBNext reagents, the libraries were sequenced on an Illumina HiSeq 2000 with 100+100 nt paired-end reads. To avoid cross-contamination, the mother libraries and the child libraries were prepared a month apart and sequenced in separate runs. For each donor, somewhere between roughly 450,000 and 2,000,000 distinct TCR beta clonotypes were identified. Naive TCR beta clonotypes were estimated from low-frequency clonotypes matched to each donor's FACS-determined naive share, without sorting.

Sequencing was carried out using blood. This clonotype was obtained from a girl aged 2 to 9 in good health.

The CDR3 is CASSYSKLGETQYF. In nucleotides, the sequence is TGTGCCAGCAGTTACTCGAAACTAGGGGAGACCCAGTACTTC. The chain uses TRBV6-6 and TRBJ2-5, and TRBD2 may be the D gene, going by 5 matching bases. V lost 0 bases and J lost 5 bases; the stretch between them is 10 bases long. CDR1 is given as MNHNY and CDR2 as SVGAGI, both from the germline V gene (reference sequence). Measured from the cysteine to the phenylalanine, the CDR3 is 14 residues long. The kept DNA is CDR3 alone, 42 bases in frame from the first base.